This T cell receptor (beta chain) came from a study of blood T cell repertoires in COVID-19. Sequenced by immunoSEQ multiplex PCR; TCRdb stores in-frame clones only, minus some. The data contain about 230,000 clones, just over 85% of them singletons. In germline, CDR1 is SGHDT, CDR2 YYEEEE. V was trimmed by 0 bases and J by 0 bases, leaving 10 bases between them. The CDR3 loop spans 15 amino acids. The genes are TRBV5-6 and TRBJ2-7; a possible D gene is TRBD1 (6 bases). The specimen was peripheral blood. This receptor was taken from a man aged 50 to 59 with COVID-19, enrolled during active disease. CDR3 in amino acids: CASSLAGVASYEQYF. The CDR3 region has the DNA TGTGCCAGCAGCTTGGCAGGGGTAGCCTCCTACGAGCAGTACTTC. The variable domain in full, completed from reference TRBV5-6 and TRBJ2-7, reads DAGVTQSPTHLIKTRGQQVTLRCSPKSGHDTVSWYQQALGQGPQFIFQYYEEEERQRGNFPDRFSGHQFPNYSSELNVNALLLGDSALYLCASSLAGVASYEQYFGPGTRLTVT.